The clone carrying this TCR beta chain was detected many times. The data originate from a study of T cells in Graves' hyperthyroidism and ophthalmopathy. The definition of stable Graves' hyperthyroidism was no ophthalmopathy progression within 18 months. Criteria for exclusion of patients were uncontrolled infection, other autoimmune disease, pregnancy or lactation. The TCR beta CDR3 regions underwent amplification using RNA transcripts as the source. The HTBI set primed first-round TCR CDR3 RT-PCR. Each CDR3 protein is one row after TCRdb ran MiXCR on the multiplex PCR reads. The repertoire consists of hundreds of thousands of distinct CDR3 sequences, with around 16% occurring once and the leading ten covering about 3.8%. Trimming removed 2 bases at V and 1 base at J, with 9 bases between. This CDR3 comprises 14 residues.

This clonotype originated in a woman under 40 with Graves' hyperthyroidism. Sequenced input: blood. This chain uses TRBV12-3 or TRBV12-4 with TRBJ2-7; no clear D gene. The CDR3: CASSLTALSYEQYF. CDR3 in DNA: TGTGCCAGCAGTTTAACCGCCCTATCCTACGAGCAGTACTTC.